The following is a T cell receptor beta chain sequence with its context. The sample is drawn from a study of T cell responses to AZD1222 COVID-19 vaccine. V was pared by 1 base and J by 6 bases, with 10 bases of the junction left unmatched. The germline V gene encodes CDR1 MNHNS and CDR2 SASEGT. The CDR3 totals 18 residues. TCRdb keeps only in-frame clones here, not all; method: immunoSEQ multiplex PCR. The sample has about 120,000 clones; around nine tenths are singletons. The source of this sequence is an adult in good health. This sequence joins TRBV6-1 and TRBJ2-2; the match to TRBD2 covers 11 bases. This material consisted of peripheral blood, taken on day 0 of AZD1222 vaccination. CDR3 DNA sequence: TGTGCCAGCAGTGAAGGTAATAGCGGGAGGGCCTGGGCCGGGGAGCTGTTTTTT. This translates into CASSEGNSGRAWAGELFF.